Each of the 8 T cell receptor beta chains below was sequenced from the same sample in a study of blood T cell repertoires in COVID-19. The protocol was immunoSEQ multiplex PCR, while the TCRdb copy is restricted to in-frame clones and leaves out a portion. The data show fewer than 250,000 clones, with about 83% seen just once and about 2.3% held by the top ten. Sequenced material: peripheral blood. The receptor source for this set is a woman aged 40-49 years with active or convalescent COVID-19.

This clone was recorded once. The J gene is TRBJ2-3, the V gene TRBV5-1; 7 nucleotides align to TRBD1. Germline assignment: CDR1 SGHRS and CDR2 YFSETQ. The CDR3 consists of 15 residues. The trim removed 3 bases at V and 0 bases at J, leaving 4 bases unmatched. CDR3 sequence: CASSSWDSSTDTQYF. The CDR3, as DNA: TGCGCCAGCAGCTCCTGGGACAGTAGCACAGATACGCAGTATTTT. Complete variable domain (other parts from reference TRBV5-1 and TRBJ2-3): KAGVTQTPRYLIKTRGQQVTLSCSPISGHRSVSWYQQTPGQGLQFLFEYFSETQRNKGNFPGRFSGRQFSNSRSEMNVSTLELGDSALYLCASSSWDSSTDTQYFGPGTRLTVL.

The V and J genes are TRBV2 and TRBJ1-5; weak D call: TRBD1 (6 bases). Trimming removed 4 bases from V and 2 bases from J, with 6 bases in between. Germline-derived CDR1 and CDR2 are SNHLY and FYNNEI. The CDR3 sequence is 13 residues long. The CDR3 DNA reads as TGTGCCAGCAGTGGACAGGGCAATCAGCCCCAGCATTTT. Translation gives CASSGQGNQPQHF.

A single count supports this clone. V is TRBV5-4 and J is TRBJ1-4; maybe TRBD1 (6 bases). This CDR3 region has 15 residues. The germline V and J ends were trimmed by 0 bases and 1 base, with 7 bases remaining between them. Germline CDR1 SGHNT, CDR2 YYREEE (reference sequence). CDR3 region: CASSLGGGTNEKLFF. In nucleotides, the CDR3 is TGTGCCAGCAGCTTGGGAGGGGGAACTAATGAAAAACTGTTTTTT.

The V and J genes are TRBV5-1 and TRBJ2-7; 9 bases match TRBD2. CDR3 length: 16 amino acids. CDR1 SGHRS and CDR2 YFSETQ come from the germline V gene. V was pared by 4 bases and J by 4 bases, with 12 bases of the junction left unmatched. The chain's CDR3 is CASSPTGTSYGYEQYF. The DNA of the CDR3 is TGCGCCAGCAGCCCAACCGGGACTAGCTATGGGTACGAGCAGTACTTC. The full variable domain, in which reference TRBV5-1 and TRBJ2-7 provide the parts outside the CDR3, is KAGVTQTPRYLIKTRGQQVTLSCSPISGHRSVSWYQQTPGQGLQFLFEYFSETQRNKGNFPGRFSGRQFSNSRSEMNVSTLELGDSALYLCASSPTGTSYGYEQYFGPGTRLTVT.

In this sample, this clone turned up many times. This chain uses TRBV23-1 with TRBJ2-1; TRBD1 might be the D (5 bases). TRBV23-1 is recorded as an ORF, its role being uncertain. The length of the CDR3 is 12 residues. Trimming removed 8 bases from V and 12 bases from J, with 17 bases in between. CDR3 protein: CASPQEGERQFF. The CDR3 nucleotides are TGCGCCAGCCCCCAGGAAGGGGAAAGGCAGTTCTTC.

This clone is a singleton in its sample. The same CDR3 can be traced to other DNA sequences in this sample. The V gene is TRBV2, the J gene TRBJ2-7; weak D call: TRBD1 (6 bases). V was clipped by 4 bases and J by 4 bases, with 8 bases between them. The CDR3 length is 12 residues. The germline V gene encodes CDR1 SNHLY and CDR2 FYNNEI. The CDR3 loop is CASSGTGYEQYF. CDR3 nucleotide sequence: TGTGCCAGCAGTGGAACAGGGTACGAGCAGTACTTC. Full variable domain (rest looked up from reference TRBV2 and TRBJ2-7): EPEVTQTPSHQVTQMGQEVILRCVPISNHLYFYWYRQILGQKVEFLVSFYNNEISEKSEIFDDQFSVERPDGSNFTLKIRSTKLEDSAMYFCASSGTGYEQYFGPGTRLTVT.

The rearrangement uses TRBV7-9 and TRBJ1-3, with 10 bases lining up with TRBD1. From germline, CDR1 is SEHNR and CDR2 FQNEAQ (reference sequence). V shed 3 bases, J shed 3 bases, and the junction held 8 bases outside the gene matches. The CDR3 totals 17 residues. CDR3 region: CASSFRQTGGSGNTIYF. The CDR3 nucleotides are TGTGCCAGCAGCTTCAGACAGACAGGGGGCAGTGGAAACACCATATATTTT.

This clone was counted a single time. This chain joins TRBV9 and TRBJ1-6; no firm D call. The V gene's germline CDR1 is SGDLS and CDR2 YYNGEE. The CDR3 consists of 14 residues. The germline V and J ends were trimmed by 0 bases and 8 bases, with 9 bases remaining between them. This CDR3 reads CASSVGQADSPLHF. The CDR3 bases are TGTGCCAGCAGCGTAGGGCAGGCAGATTCACCCCTCCACTTT.